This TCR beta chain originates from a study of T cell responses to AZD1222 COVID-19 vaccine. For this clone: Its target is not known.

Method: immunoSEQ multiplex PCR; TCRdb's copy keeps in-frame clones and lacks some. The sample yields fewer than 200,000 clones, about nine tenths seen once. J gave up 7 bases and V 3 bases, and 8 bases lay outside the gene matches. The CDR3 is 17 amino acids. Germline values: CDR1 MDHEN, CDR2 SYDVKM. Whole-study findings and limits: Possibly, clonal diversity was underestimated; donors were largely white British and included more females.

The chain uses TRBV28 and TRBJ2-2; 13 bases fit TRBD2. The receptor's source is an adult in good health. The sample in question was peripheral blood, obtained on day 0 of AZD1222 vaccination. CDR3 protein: CASSLQTSGRIFGELFF. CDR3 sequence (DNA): TGTGCCAGCAGTTTGCAGACTAGCGGGAGGATCTTCGGGGAGCTGTTTTTT.